This TCR beta chain stems from a study of T cell responses to AZD1222 COVID-19 vaccine. This CDR3 contains 15 residues. Germline CDR1 is KGHDR and CDR2 is SFDVKD. Trimming at V came to 4 bases and at J to 3 bases, leaving 5 bases not matched to a gene. Here immunoSEQ multiplex PCR was the method, and the copy in TCRdb shows in-frame clones only, minus some. The table has approximately 93,000 clones, approximately 89% seen once; the top ten hold about 5.5%. The chain recombines TRBV24-1 with TRBJ2-1, with 7 bases aligning to TRBD2. The receptor was derived from an adult who received the AZD1222 COVID-19 vaccine. This sample comprised peripheral blood, obtained 28 days after the second AZD1222 dose. DNA for the CDR3: TGTGCCACCAGTGACTCCGGGACTATCTACAATGAGCAGTTCTTC. Encoded protein: CATSDSGTIYNEQFF.